The clone carrying this T cell receptor beta chain was found many times. What it binds is unknown. This CDR3 is 13 amino acids long. Germline loops: CDR1 MNHEY, CDR2 SMNVEV (reference sequence). V was clipped by 5 bases and J by 8 bases; unmatched bases: 7. These data originate in a study of T cells in Graves' hyperthyroidism and ophthalmopathy. Study context: Peripheral blood sampling occurred at initial diagnosis, before any treatment.

Amplification yielded TCR beta CDR3 regions, with RNA transcripts as the source. During a first-round RT-PCR of the TCR CDR3, the HTBI primer set was used. TCRdb called the multiplex PCR reads again in MiXCR, with one record for every CDR3 protein. Here the sample spans about 610,000 distinct CDR3 sequences, around 15% being singletons. Study-level findings and limits: Stable hyperthyroidism was separated from ophthalmopathy by a model based on 13 V-J features.

This sequence joins TRBV27 and TRBJ1-2; 8 bases fit TRBD1. Sequencing was carried out using blood. The source is a middle-aged woman with Graves' ophthalmopathy. CDR3 sequence reads: CASSKSDREGYTF. The CDR3 nucleotides are TGTGCCAGCAGTAAATCGGACAGGGAGGGCTACACCTTC.